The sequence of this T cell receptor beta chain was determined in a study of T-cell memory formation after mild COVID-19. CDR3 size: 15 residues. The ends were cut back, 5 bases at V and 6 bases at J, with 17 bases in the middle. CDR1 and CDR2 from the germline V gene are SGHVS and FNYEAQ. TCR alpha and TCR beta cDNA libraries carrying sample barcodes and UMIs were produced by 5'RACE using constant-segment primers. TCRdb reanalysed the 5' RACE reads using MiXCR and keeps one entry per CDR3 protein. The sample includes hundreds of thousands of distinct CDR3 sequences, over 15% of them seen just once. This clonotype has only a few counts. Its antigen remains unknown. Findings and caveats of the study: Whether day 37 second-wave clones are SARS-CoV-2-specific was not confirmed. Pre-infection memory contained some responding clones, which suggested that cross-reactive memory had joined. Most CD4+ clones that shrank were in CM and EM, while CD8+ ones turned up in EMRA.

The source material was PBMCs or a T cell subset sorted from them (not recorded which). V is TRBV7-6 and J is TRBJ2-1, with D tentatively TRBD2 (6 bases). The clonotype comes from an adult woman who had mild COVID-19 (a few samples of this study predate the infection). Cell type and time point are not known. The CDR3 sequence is CASSQLAGRFNEQFF. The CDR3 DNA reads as TGTGCCAGCAGCCAACTAGCTGGGCGTTTCAATGAGCAGTTCTTC.